The subject of this entry is one T cell receptor (beta chain). Its matching antigen is unknown. This sample stems from a study of OX40 agonist ivuxolimab in advanced cancers. Turning to the study itself: Patients received ivuxolimab, an intravenous treatment, every 2 weeks at 0.01 to 10 mg/kg. The study's findings and limits: The study observed clonal expansion of CD4+ and CD8+ blood T cells by week 6 at 0.1 to 3.0 mg/kg. On average, CD8+ T cells showed a greater number of expanded clones than CD4+.

Some clones are missing from TCRdb's copy, which holds only in-frame ones; the method was immunoSEQ multiplex PCR. The sample lists 35,000 to 55,000 clones; over 70% were seen once. The sequencing here drew on CD4+ or CD8+ T cells sorted from blood, taken in a trial of the OX40 agonist ivuxolimab. This receptor was taken from an adult with an advanced solid tumor such as melanoma, head and neck, liver or kidney cancer.

The CDR3 loop reads CASSLGAGEKLFF. The CDR3 DNA reads TGTGCCAGCAGTTTGGGAGCGGGAGAAAAACTGTTTTTT. The chain links TRBV28 to TRBJ1-4; no definite D call. From germline, CDR1 is MDHEN and CDR2 SYDVKM. The CDR3 has 13 amino acids. Trimming cost V 3 bases and J 8 bases, with 10 bases left between them.